This T cell receptor (beta chain) originates from a study of shared clonotypes between healthy human individuals (dated by TCRdb to about 2020). For the study in its entirety: A few men and two women, aged 18 to 49 years, made up the cohort. For each donor, CD4 naive and CD4 memory were each run on three plates, CD8 naive on two plates, and CD8 memory on one plate. To increase sequencing depth and limit assay-specific biases, TCR repertoire library preparation and sequencing were carried out by different laboratories using diverse techniques. The study deeply sequenced blood TCR repertoires of about 5 healthy adults to estimate repertoire size and the extent of clonotype sharing between individuals. Each donor's leukapheresis produced roughly between roughly 0.85 and 9.5 billion PBMCs. Points the paper makes about the study in general: Estimated clonotype richness was generally larger for naive than for memory subsets. Pairwise subsampling led to the expectation that sequencing depth would affect the degree of clonotype sharing among donors. Across four donors, 4.5% to 6.5% of naive CD4, roughly 3.5% of naive CD8, roughly 2.2% of memory CD4, and 0.3% to 0.45% of memory CD8 clonotypes were shared. Only blood was sampled, and tissue TCR repertoires likely differ from those in blood. Rarefaction of sorted-subset datasets indicated incomplete sequencing despite the large sequencing depth. The small number of donors limited the genetic and exposure-history diversity represented. Compared with non-shared clonotypes, the clonotypes found in all four sorted-subset donors had higher generation probabilities.

V gives up 5 bases and J gives up 2 bases, and the segment between their germline ends measures 10 bases. As encoded in the germline V gene, CDR1 is MDHEN while CDR2 is SYDVKM. Measured from the cysteine to the phenylalanine, the CDR3 is 14 residues long. The read is trimmed to its CDR3 DNA, 42 bases read in frame from base 1. Healthy HIV-negative adults with no recently reported acute infections or vaccinations were included as donors. All donors were Caucasian adults living in Nashville, Tennessee, USA. Magnetic negative selection was used to enrich CD4+ T cells, after which naive cells were positively selected on CD45RA and the negative fraction became the memory subset. After blood collection by leukapheresis, PBMCs were isolated using Ficoll-Histopaque density gradient centrifugation and then cryopreserved in the vapor phase of liquid nitrogen. Analytical flow cytometry was used to check the purity and quantity of every magnetically sorted T cell population. From each sorted fraction, genomic DNA was isolated and quantified by UV absorbance on a Nanodrop 2000c.

As regards this clone: What this receptor recognizes is not known. Base qualities are not at hand, and no much larger clone is one base apart. The identical CDR3 is also encoded by other nucleotide sequences in the sample.

TCR CDR3 regions were amplified from genomic DNA by multiplex PCR using the deep immunoSEQ assay. Extracted genomic DNA from each cell subset was distributed evenly across all wells of several immunoSEQ 96-well plates, and each plate was treated as a replicate. Each replicate PCR for sorted subsets received about 210 ng genomic DNA, equal to about 30,000 T cell genomes. Purified libraries were measured with a Qubit 3.0 fluorometer, size-checked on a Bioanalyzer 2100, and measured again with the KAPA Library Quantification kit. Each immunoSEQ 96-well plate was sequenced on its own single-read 150-cycle Illumina NextSeq 550 flow cell. The original pipeline was this. Because the immunoSEQ output included only junctional sequences and no quality scores, the filtering could not be the same as the filtering used for full-length reads. To assign V/J genes and CDR3, sequences were annotated using PyIR, a Python wrapper for IgBLAST v1.9, with IMGT germline references. Reads with weak V/J assignments (E-value above 1e-6), missing CDR3, stop codons, out-of-frame junctions, or ambiguous translated residues were removed. V3J clonotypes were defined as sequences sharing the same inferred V gene, J gene, and CDR3 amino acid sequence. Percentage overlap between repertoires was computed as shared unique clonotypes divided by the size of the smaller repertoire. Three approaches were used to assess repertoire richness: RTK rarefaction, the Chao1 estimator, and Recon v2.1 estimates of unobserved clonotypes. Generation probabilities for all TCRbeta clonotypes obtained by the gDNA method from a handful of donors were computed using OLGA. TCRdb carries this immuneACCESS record with in-frame sequences only. Its versions omit some clonotypes, under half of them owing to an unresolved V gene in the studies checked, with the rest unexplained. V and J calls and clone size are given by that table; D and trimming were obtained from the DNA. The sample table holds around 2.5 million clones, of which approximately 93% were seen once. Approximately 0.37% of the sample is in the top ten clones.

The receptor was derived from a man between 18 and 29 years old in good health. Some clones in this sample may be carry-over from other donors' samples. This chain is built from TRBV28 and TRBJ1-3, and perhaps TRBD1 as D gene, on 5 matching bases. Sequencing was carried out using naive CD4+ T cells from PBMCs. Per the publication, the cell subset or site label means: CD45RA+ positively selected. For the CDR3, the sequence is CASSPGSPGNTIYF. Here is the DNA: TGTGCCAGCAGTCCAGGGTCACCTGGAAACACCATATATTTT.